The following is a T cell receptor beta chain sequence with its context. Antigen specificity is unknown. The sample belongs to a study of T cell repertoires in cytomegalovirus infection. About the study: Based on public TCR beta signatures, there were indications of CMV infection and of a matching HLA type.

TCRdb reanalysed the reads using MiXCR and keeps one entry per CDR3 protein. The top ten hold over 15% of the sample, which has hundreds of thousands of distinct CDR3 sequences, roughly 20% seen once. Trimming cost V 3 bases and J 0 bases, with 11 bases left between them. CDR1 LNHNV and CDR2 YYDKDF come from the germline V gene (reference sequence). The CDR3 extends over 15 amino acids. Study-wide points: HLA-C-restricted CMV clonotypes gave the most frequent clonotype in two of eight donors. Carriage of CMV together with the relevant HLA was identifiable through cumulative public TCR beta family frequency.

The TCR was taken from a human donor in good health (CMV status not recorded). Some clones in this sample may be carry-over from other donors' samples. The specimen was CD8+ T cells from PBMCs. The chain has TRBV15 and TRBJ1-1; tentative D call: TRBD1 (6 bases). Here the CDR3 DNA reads TGTGCCACCAGCAGCTACAGGGATCTGAACACTGAAGCTTTCTTT. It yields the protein CATSSYRDLNTEAFF. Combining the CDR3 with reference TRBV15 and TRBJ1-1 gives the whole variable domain DAMVIQNPRYQVTQFGKPVTLSCSQTLNHNVMYWYQQKSSQAPKLLFHYYDKDFNNEADTPDNFQSRRPNTSFCFLDIRSPGLGDTAMYLCATSSYRDLNTEAFFGQGTRLTVV.